These 18 T cell receptor beta chains share one sample of origin, sequenced in a study of T cell responses to AZD1222 COVID-19 vaccine. Sequencing used immunoSEQ multiplex PCR; TCRdb keeps in-frame clones, though not all of them. This sample carries 69,000 or so clones, approximately 90% of them seen once, and the ten largest clones take roughly 1.2%. Sequencing was performed on peripheral blood, taken 28 days after the second AZD1222 dose. The receptors stem from an adult who received the AZD1222 COVID-19 vaccine.

This clone was picked up a small number of times. This rearrangement joins TRBV6-5 to TRBJ2-3; weak D call: TRBD2 (5 bases). The CDR3 consists of 13 residues. Germline loops: CDR1 MNHEY, CDR2 SVGAGI. The V end was cut by 8 bases, the J end by 3 bases, with 12 bases between. CDR3 loop: CASSKPGTDTQYF. The CDR3 DNA reads TGTGCCAGCTCGAAACCGGGGACAGATACGCAGTATTTT.

V is TRBV3-1 (or the pseudogene TRBV3-2) and J is TRBJ1-4; D is uncertain. The CDR3 length is 14 residues. Trimming cost V 4 bases and J 4 bases, with 10 bases left between them. Germline V gives CDR1 LGHDT, CDR2 YNNKEL (reference sequence). The CDR3 DNA is TGTGCCAGCAGCCCGTTGGGGATTAATGAAAAACTGTTTTTT. Translating it yields CASSPLGINEKLFF.

The chain has TRBV29-1 and TRBJ2-1, with D tentatively TRBD2 (5 bases). The germline CDR1 and CDR2 sequences are SQVTM and ANQGSEA. Trimming left V 8 bases short and J 0 bases short, with 14 bases between. There are 14 residues in the CDR3. The CDR3 loop reads CSLLKRSSYNEQFF. The CDR3 DNA reads as TGCAGCTTATTAAAGCGGAGCTCCTACAATGAGCAGTTCTTC.

The chain is built from TRBV5-1 and TRBJ2-1, with TRBD2 identical over 9 bases. Germline loops: CDR1 SGHRS, CDR2 YFSETQ. CDR3 length: 15 residues. After removal of 3 bases from V and 6 bases from J, the junction contained 7 bases not matched to a gene. The CDR3 DNA reads TGCGCCAGCAGCTCGCTTAGCGGGAGTAGCAATGAGCAGTTCTTC. Translated, it gives CASSSLSGSSNEQFF.

J is TRBJ2-1 and V is TRBV7-2; 15 nucleotides agree with TRBD2. CDR1 is SGHTA and CDR2 is FQGNSA in the germline V gene. V was clipped by 2 bases and J by 5 bases; unmatched bases: 10. This CDR3 region has 19 residues. Here the CDR3 reads CASSLLAGTSGRRNNEQFF. In DNA, the CDR3 is TGTGCCAGCAGCTTATTGGCCGGGACTAGCGGGAGGAGGAACAATGAGCAGTTCTTC.

J is TRBJ1-1 and V is TRBV7-6; 9 bases fit TRBD1. Unmatched junction bases numbered 8, after V lost 2 bases and J lost 4 bases. This CDR3 spans 16 amino acids. Per the germline V gene, CDR1 is SGHVS and CDR2 is FNYEAQ. For the CDR3, the DNA is TGTGCCAGCAGCTTACAGGCGGGACAGGGACCCACTGAAGCTTTCTTT. Translation gives CASSLQAGQGPTEAFF.

The V gene is TRBV5-1, the J gene TRBJ2-2; 9 bases align to TRBD1. The CDR3 contains 16 residues. The ends lost 1 base at V and 7 bases at J; junction bases unmatched: 8. Germline-derived CDR1 and CDR2 are SGHRS and YFSETQ. CDR3 DNA: TGCGCCAGCAGCTTGCTGACAGGGGGTGAGGTCGGGGAGCTGTTTTTT. This gives the protein CASSLLTGGEVGELFF.

V gene TRBV9 combines with J gene TRBJ2-7; 9 bases match TRBD2. V lost 0 bases to trimming and J lost 5 bases; unmatched junction nucleotides: 6. Germline CDR1 is SGDLS and CDR2 is YYNGEE. The CDR3 extends over 15 amino acids. DNA for the CDR3: TGTGCCAGCAGCGTAGGAGGGGGACTAGCCGACGAGCAGTACTTC. Translation gives CASSVGGGLADEQYF.

The chain joins TRBV15 to TRBJ2-2; 13 bases map to TRBD2. Germline CDR1 LNHNV, CDR2 YYDKDF (reference sequence). There are 19 residues in the CDR3. V trimming: 3 bases; J trimming: 2 bases; junction bases outside the gene matches: 9. In DNA, the CDR3 is TGTGCCACCAGCAGTACTAGACTAGCGGGAGGAGCTAACACCGGGGAGCTGTTTTTT. Protein product: CATSSTRLAGGANTGELFF.

This sequence joins TRBV18 and TRBJ1-3; D is unclear. V was clipped by 5 bases and J by 2 bases, with 7 bases between them. There are 13 residues in the CDR3. Germline lookup yields CDR1 KGHSH and CDR2 LQKENI. The CDR3 coding sequence is TGTGCCAGCTCAGGCGGACCTGGAAACACCATATATTTT. Amino acids: CASSGGPGNTIYF.

The chain uses TRBV27 and TRBJ1-1; 8 nucleotides line up with TRBD1. Germline CDR1 is MNHEY and CDR2 is SMNVEV (reference sequence). CDR3 length: 15 amino acids. V dropped 4 bases and J dropped 3; count of bases not matched to a gene: 7. The CDR3 reads CASSSTGGRDTEAFF. The CDR3 DNA is TGTGCCAGCAGTTCAACAGGGGGGCGGGACACTGAAGCTTTCTTT.

This chain connects TRBV7-9 to TRBJ1-1; TRBD1 is a possible D gene (5 bases). Germline V lookup: CDR1 SEHNR, CDR2 FQNEAQ (reference sequence). This CDR3 is 13 amino acids long. V lost 2 bases and J 7 bases, leaving 11 bases between the germline ends. CDR3 coding DNA: TGTGCCAGCAGCTTAAATCCGCAGGGTGAAGCTTTCTTT. It translates to CASSLNPQGEAFF.

Comment on this clone: The sample has other DNA sequences that encode this CDR3 too. The V and J genes are TRBV14 and TRBJ1-1, with a possible D match to TRBD1 (5 bases). V was shortened by 3 bases and J by 5 bases, with 10 bases between the two germline ends. The germline gives CDR1 SGHDN, CDR2 FVKESK. This CDR3 has 13 amino acids. The CDR3 sequence is CASSQGVVTEAFF. The CDR3 coding sequence is TGTGCCAGCAGCCAGGGGGTTGTTACTGAAGCTTTCTTT. The whole variable domain, filled in from reference TRBV14 and TRBJ1-1, reads EAGVTQFPSHSVIEKGQTVTLRCDPISGHDNLYWYRRVMGKEIKFLLHFVKESKQDESGMPNNRFLAERTGGTYSTLKVQPAELEDSGVYFCASSQGVVTEAFFGQGTRLTVV.

The chain links TRBV7-6 to TRBJ2-1; TRBD2 might be the D (6 bases). The V end was cut by 1 base, the J end by 9 bases, with 19 bases between. The V gene's germline CDR1 is SGHVS and CDR2 FNYEAQ. CDR3 length equals 16 residues. CDR3 in amino acids: CASSLVDPEVGGEQFF. DNA for the CDR3: TGTGCCAGCAGCTTAGTTGACCCGGAGGTCGGGGGTGAGCAGTTCTTC.

The V gene is TRBV5-6, the J gene TRBJ1-4; the D is unclear. The CDR3 consists of 14 residues. Between the trimmed V and J ends, which lost 5 bases and 0 bases, there was a span of 8 bases. Germline values: CDR1 SGHDT, CDR2 YYEEEE. In nucleotides, the CDR3 is TGTGCCAGCAGTAAGGGTACAACTAATGAAAAACTGTTTTTT. Protein sequence: CASSKGTTNEKLFF.

The chain has TRBV18 and TRBJ1-1; D unclear. With 1 base removed from V and 10 bases from J, the gap between germline ends came to 16 bases. Germline CDR1 reads KGHSH; CDR2 reads LQKENI. This CDR3 contains 14 residues. CDR3 bases: TGTGCCAGCTCACCACGAGGGCAGGAAGGAGGAGCTTTCTTT. Protein sequence: CASSPRGQEGGAFF.

V usage is TRBV19 and J usage is TRBJ2-3, with 10 bases fitting TRBD2. Germline V CDR1 and CDR2: LNHDA, SQIVND (reference sequence). The CDR3 sequence is 20 residues long. V shed 0 bases, J shed 2 bases, and the junction held 14 bases outside the gene matches. In DNA, the CDR3 is TGTGCCAGTAGTATAGATCAGTTCTTAAGCGGGAGGGCGGACACAGATACGCAGTATTTT. Translation gives CASSIDQFLSGRADTDTQYF.

The V gene is TRBV19, the J gene TRBJ1-1, with a weak D call TRBD1 (5 bases). The germline gives CDR1 LNHDA, CDR2 SQIVND (reference sequence). The CDR3 has 14 residues. The V end lost 3 bases, the J end lost 1 base, and 9 bases lay between the germline ends. The CDR3, as DNA: TGTGCCAGTAGTATGTGGGGGGGGAACACTGAAGCTTTCTTT. Translating gives CASSMWGGNTEAFF.